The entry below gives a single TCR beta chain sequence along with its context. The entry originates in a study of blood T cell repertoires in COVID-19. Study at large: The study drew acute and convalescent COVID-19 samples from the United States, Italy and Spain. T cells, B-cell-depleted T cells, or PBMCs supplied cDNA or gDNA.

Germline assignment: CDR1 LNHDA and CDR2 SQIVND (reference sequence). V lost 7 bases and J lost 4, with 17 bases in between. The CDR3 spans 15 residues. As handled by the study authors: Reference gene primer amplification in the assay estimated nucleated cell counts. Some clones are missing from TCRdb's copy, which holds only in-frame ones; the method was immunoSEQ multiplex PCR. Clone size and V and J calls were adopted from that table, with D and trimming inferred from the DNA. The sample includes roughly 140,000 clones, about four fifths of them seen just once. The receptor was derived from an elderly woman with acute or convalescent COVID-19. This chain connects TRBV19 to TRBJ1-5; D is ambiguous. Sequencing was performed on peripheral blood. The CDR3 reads CASTHGRIGNQPQHF. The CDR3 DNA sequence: TGTGCCAGTACCCACGGGAGAATTGGGAATCAGCCCCAGCATTTT.